A single sample gave rise to the 10 T cell receptor beta chains below, sequenced in a study of response to subunit inactivated influenza vaccine. MiXCR, run by TCRdb on the RT-PCR reads, gives a single entry per CDR3 protein. This sample carries 300,000 to 350,000 distinct CDR3 sequences, approximately 23% of them seen once, and the ten largest clones take 10% to 13%. This material consisted of PBMCs from blood, taken approximately 20 months after vaccination. Receptor source: a man between 50 and 69 years old who received an inactivated influenza vaccine.

There are a few counts of this clonotype. The gene calls are TRBV20-1 and TRBJ1-2, with D unresolved. Trimming took 0 bases from V and 8 from J, leaving 13 bases between them. There are 13 residues in the CDR3. Germline CDR1 reads DFQATT; CDR2 reads SNEGSKA (reference sequence). As DNA, the CDR3 is TGCAGTGCTAGAGAGGTGGTCGATAGGGGCTACACCTTC. Translated: CSAREVVDRGYTF.

This clonotype was counted between two and nine times. The gene calls are TRBV6-1 and TRBJ1-2, with D possibly TRBD1 on 5 matching bases. CDR1 is MNHNS and CDR2 is SASEGT in the germline V gene. The CDR3 is 15 amino acids. V was pared by 8 bases and J by 0 bases, with 16 bases between. DNA for the CDR3: TGTGCCAGCGCGGACAACTCGGGTACTAACTATGGCTACACCTTC. This gives the protein CASADNSGTNYGYTF.

The gene calls are TRBV6-1 and TRBJ1-5, with TRBD1 matching over 8 bases. The V and J ends lost 7 bases and 3 bases, in that order; junction bases with no gene match: 11. This CDR3 is 16 amino acids long. Per the germline V gene, CDR1 is MNHNS and CDR2 is SASEGT. The CDR3 region has the DNA TGTGCCAGCACCAAAAGGCAGGGGGCTCTCAATCAGCCCCAGCATTTT. Its translation is CASTKRQGALNQPQHF.

The chain couples TRBV7-2 to TRBJ1-2; possibly TRBD1 for D (6 bases). The CDR3 loop spans 14 amino acids. Germline CDR1 SGHTA, CDR2 FQGNSA. The V end lost 2 bases, the J end lost 3 bases, and 10 bases lay between the germline ends. CDR3 sequence: CASSLRSGDYGYTF. Written as DNA, the CDR3 is TGTGCCAGCAGCTTAAGGTCAGGGGACTATGGCTACACCTTC.

V usage is TRBV11-2 and J usage is TRBJ1-1, with TRBD1 as a possible D gene (5 bases). The V and J ends lost 3 bases and 0 bases respectively, with 20 bases between them. The germline gives CDR1 SGHAT, CDR2 FQNNGV. CDR3 length equals 18 residues. CDR3 nucleotides: TGTGCCAGCAGCTTTTCCCCCTCGGTAGGGGTCATGAACACTGAAGCTTTCTTT. Residues: CASSFSPSVGVMNTEAFF.

Only a few counts were recorded for this clonotype. The chain couples TRBV20-1 to TRBJ1-5; 8 positions match TRBD1. J lost 6 bases, V lost 3 bases, and 4 bases had no gene match. Germline CDR1 DFQATT, CDR2 SNEGSKA (reference sequence). This CDR3 region has 13 residues. The CDR3 spells CSARVQGVQPQHF. The CDR3 nucleotides are TGCAGTGCTAGGGTACAGGGGGTTCAGCCCCAGCATTTT.

This clonotype has a count of ten or more. The genes are TRBV5-8 and TRBJ1-5; D uncertain. The CDR3 consists of 14 residues. Germline lookup yields CDR1 SGHTS and CDR2 YDEGEE. Trimming removed 4 bases at V and 1 base at J, with 9 bases between. As DNA, the CDR3 is TGTGCCAGCAGCCAAGGATACAGCAATCAGCCCCAGCATTTT. This encodes CASSQGYSNQPQHF.

This clonotype has a handful of counts. The chain recombines TRBV4-3 with TRBJ2-7; TRBD2 matches at 8 bases. The CDR3 sequence is 16 residues long. The ends lost 4 bases at V and 3 bases at J; junction bases unmatched: 11. The germline CDR1 and CDR2 sequences are LGHNA and YSLEER. CDR3 amino acids: CASSPYKGREVYEQYF. As DNA, the CDR3 is TGCGCCAGCAGCCCCTATAAGGGGCGGGAGGTCTACGAGCAGTACTTC.

This chain links TRBV6-1 with TRBJ1-6, with 7 bases matching TRBD1. V gave up 6 bases and J gave up 2 bases; unmatched junction bases: 4. Germline V gene sequence: CDR1 MNHNS, CDR2 SASEGT. The CDR3 consists of 15 residues. The CDR3 is CASRAGQPYNSPLHF. Written as DNA, the CDR3 is TGTGCCAGCAGGGCGGGACAGCCCTATAATTCACCCCTCCACTTT.

This clonotype showed up many times. The chain recombines TRBV5-1 with TRBJ2-2; no clear D. Germline V gene data show CDR1 as SGHRS and CDR2 as YFSETQ. V lost 0 bases and J 4 bases, leaving 13 bases between the germline ends. The CDR3 is made up of 16 amino acids. The CDR3 DNA follows: TGCGCCAGCAGCTTGGATGGAGTTGGTGCCACCGGGGAGCTGTTTTTT. It codes for CASSLDGVGATGELFF.